These T cell receptor beta chains were read from a single sample in a study of blood T cell repertoires in COVID-19. The data were produced by immunoSEQ multiplex PCR, yet TCRdb's version contains in-frame clones alone and is incomplete. The sample lists 150,000 to 180,000 clones, 70% to 85% occurring once. The sequenced material came from peripheral blood. The origin of the receptors is a woman between 55 and 75 years old with acute or convalescent COVID-19. CDR3s include the opening cysteine and the closing phenylalanine or tryptophan. A D gene is named only where the DNA matches it firmly. Size is omitted from some rows. Given values are once, few, many or a class for expanded clones.

>-|TRBV30|TRBD1|TRBJ1-1
CAWTGTGNTEAFF
TGTGCCTGGACCGGGACAGGGAACACTGAAGCTTTCTTT
>-|TRBV7-3|-|TRBJ2-3
CASSSGLHTDTQYF
TGTGCCAGCAGCTCAGGGCTGCACACAGATACGCAGTATTTT
>-|TRBV9|TRBD2|TRBJ2-5
CASSPLAGGVLETQYF
TGTGCCAGCAGCCCATTAGCGGGGGGGGTTCTAGAGACCCAGTACTTC
>-|TRBV7-8|TRBD1|TRBJ1-1
CASSLRDRGSPEAFF
TGTGCCAGCAGCCTACGAGACAGGGGCAGTCCTGAAGCTTTCTTT
>-|TRBV3-1/TRBV3-2|TRBD1|TRBJ1-5
CASSPGGQGNQPQHF
TGTGCCAGCAGCCCAGGAGGACAGGGCAATCAGCCCCAGCATTTT
>-|TRBV18|-|TRBJ1-1
CASSPDSEAFF
TGTGCCAGCTCCCCGGACTCTGAAGCTTTCTTT
>-|TRBV6-5|TRBD1|TRBJ1-2
CASSRDSIYGYTF
TGTGCCAGCAGTCGGGACAGCATATATGGCTACACCTTC
>-|TRBV7-9|TRBD1|TRBJ2-7
CASRDEGATTYEQYF
TGTGCCAGCAGGGATGAGGGGGCCACAACCTACGAGCAGTACTTC
>-|TRBV19|-|TRBJ1-5
CASSIRTGNQPQHF
TGTGCCAGTAGTATACGGACAGGCAATCAGCCCCAGCATTTT
>-|TRBV15|-|TRBJ2-2
CATSRKTGELFF
TGTGCCACCAGCAGAAAAACAGGGGAGCTGTTTTTT
>-|TRBV10-2|-|TRBJ1-6
CASIDGVSSYNSPLHF
TGCGCCAGTATTGACGGAGTCAGCTCCTATAATTCACCCCTCCACTTT
>-|TRBV28|-|TRBJ1-2
CASSFGRGLDYGYTF
TGTGCCAGCAGTTTTGGCAGGGGACTAGACTATGGCTACACCTTC
>once|TRBV7-2|TRBD2|TRBJ2-5
CASRAGGLGTQYF
TGTGCCAGCAGAGCGGGGGGGCTAGGGACCCAGTACTTC
>-|TRBV4-2|-|TRBJ1-3
CASSQDRTVLNTIYF
TGTGCCAGCAGCCAAGATCGGACAGTTCTAAACACCATATATTTT
>-|TRBV5-1|TRBD1|TRBJ2-1
CASSSTGGLGNEQFF
TGCGCCAGCAGCTCGACAGGGGGGCTCGGCAATGAGCAGTTCTTC
>few|TRBV9|TRBD2|TRBJ2-5
CASSVGGVGGAGETQYF
TGTGCCAGCAGCGTAGGTGGTGTCGGGGGGGCAGGAGAGACCCAGTACTTC
>few|TRBV5-1|TRBD1|TRBJ2-4
CASRPDPRTGGGLSNIQYF
TGCGCCAGCAGACCGGACCCCAGGACAGGGGGTGGTTTGTCAAACATTCAGTACTTC
>-|TRBV6-5|TRBD1|TRBJ1-5
CASDLQGGNQPQHF
TGTGCCAGCGACTTACAGGGGGGAAATCAGCCCCAGCATTTT